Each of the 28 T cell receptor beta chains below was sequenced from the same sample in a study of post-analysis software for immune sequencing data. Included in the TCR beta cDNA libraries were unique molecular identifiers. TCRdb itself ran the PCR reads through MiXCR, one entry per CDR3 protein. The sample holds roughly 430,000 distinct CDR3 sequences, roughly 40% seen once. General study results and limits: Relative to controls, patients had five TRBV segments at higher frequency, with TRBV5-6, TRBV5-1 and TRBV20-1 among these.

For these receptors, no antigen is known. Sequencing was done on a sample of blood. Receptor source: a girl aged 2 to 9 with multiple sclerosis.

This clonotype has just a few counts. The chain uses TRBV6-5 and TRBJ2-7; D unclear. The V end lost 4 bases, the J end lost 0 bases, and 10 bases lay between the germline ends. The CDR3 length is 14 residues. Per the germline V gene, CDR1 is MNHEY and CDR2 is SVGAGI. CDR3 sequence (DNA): TGTGCCAGCAGTTCTGGAGAGTCCTCCTACGAGCAGTACTTC. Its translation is CASSSGESSYEQYF.

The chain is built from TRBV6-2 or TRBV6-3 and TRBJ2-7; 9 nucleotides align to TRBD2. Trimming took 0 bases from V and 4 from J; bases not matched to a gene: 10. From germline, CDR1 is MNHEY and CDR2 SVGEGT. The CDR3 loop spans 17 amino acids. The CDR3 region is CASSYSFGLAGIYEQYF. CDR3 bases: TGTGCCAGCAGTTACTCGTTTGGGCTAGCGGGAATTTACGAGCAGTACTTC.

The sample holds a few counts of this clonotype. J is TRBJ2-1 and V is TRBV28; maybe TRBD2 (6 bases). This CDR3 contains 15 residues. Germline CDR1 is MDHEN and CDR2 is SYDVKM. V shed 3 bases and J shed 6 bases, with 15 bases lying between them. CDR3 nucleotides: TGTGCCAGCAGTTTCAATGGGAGGCCTCCCAATGAGCAGTTCTTC. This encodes CASSFNGRPPNEQFF.

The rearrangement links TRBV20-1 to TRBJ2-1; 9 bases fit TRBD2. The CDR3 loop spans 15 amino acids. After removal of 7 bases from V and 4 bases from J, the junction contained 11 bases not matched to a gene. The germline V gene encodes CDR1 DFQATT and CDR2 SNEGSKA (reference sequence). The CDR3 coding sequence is TGCAGTGTGACTTCGAGACTAGCGGCGTACAATGAGCAGTTCTTC. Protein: CSVTSRLAAYNEQFF.

CDR3 DNA sequence: TGCGCCAGCAGCTCAACCGGGACAGGGTCCTACGAGCAGTACTTC. The encoded protein is CASSSTGTGSYEQYF. The V gene is TRBV5-1, the J gene TRBJ2-7; 9 bases align to TRBD1. The germline gives CDR1 SGHRS, CDR2 YFSETQ. Trimming cost V 3 bases and J 1 base; bases outside gene matches: 5. This CDR3 spans 15 amino acids. Full variable domain (remainder filled in from reference TRBV5-1 and TRBJ2-7): KAGVTQTPRYLIKTRGQQVTLSCSPISGHRSVSWYQQTPGQGLQFLFEYFSETQRNKGNFPGRFSGRQFSNSRSEMNVSTLELGDSALYLCASSSTGTGSYEQYFGPGTRLTVT.

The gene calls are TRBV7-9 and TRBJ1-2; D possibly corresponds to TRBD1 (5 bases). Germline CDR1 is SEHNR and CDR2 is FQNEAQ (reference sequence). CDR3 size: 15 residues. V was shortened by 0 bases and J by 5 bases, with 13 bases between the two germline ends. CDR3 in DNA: TGTGCCAGCAGCTTAGCAGACAGCAATTTATATGGCTACACCTTC. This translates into CASSLADSNLYGYTF.

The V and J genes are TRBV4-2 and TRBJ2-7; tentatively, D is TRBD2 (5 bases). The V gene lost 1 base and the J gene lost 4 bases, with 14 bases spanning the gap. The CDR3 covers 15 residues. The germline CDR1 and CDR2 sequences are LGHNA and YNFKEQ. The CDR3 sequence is CASSQGERGNYEQYF. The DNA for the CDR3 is TGTGCCAGCAGCCAAGGGGAGCGTGGGAATTACGAGCAGTACTTC.

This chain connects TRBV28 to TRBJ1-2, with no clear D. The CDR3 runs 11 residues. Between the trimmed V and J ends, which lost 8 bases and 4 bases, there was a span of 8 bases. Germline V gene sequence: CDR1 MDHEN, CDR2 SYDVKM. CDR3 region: CASREVYGYTF. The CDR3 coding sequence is TGTGCCAGCCGGGAAGTCTATGGCTACACCTTC.

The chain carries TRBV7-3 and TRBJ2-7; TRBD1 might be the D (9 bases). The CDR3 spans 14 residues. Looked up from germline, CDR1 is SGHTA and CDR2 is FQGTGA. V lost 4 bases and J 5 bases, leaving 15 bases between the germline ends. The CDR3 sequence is CASSSGQGLDEQYF. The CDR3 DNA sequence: TGTGCCAGCAGCTCGGGACAGGGACTAGACGAGCAGTACTTC.

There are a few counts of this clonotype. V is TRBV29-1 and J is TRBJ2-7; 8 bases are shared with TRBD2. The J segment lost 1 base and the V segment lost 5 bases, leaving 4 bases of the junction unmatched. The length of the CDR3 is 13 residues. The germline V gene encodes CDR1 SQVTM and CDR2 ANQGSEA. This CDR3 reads CSVPREGSYEQYF. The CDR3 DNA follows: TGCAGCGTTCCCCGGGAGGGTTCCTACGAGCAGTACTTC.

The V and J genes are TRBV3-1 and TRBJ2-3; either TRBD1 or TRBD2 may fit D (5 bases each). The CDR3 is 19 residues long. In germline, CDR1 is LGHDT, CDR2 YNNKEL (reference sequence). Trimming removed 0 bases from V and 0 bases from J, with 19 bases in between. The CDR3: CASSQDYGLEGSSTDTQYF. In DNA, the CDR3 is TGTGCCAGCAGCCAAGATTATGGCCTAGAGGGGAGTAGCACAGATACGCAGTATTTT.

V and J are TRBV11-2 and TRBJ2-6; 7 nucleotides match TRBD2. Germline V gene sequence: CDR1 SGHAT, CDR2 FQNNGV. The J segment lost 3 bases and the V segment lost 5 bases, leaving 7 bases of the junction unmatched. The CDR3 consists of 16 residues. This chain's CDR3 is CASSPLGGVGANVLTF. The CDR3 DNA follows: TGTGCCAGCAGCCCGTTGGGGGGGGTTGGGGCCAACGTCCTGACTTTC.

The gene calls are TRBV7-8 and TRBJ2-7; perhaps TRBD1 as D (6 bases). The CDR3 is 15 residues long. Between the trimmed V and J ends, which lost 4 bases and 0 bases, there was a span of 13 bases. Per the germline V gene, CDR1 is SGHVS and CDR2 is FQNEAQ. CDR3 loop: CASSYRDGYSYEQYF. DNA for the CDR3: TGTGCCAGCAGCTACAGGGACGGATACTCCTACGAGCAGTACTTC.

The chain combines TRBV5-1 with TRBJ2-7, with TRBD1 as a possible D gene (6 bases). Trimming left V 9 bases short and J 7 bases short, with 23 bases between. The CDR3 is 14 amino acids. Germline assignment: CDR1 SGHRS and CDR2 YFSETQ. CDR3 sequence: CATRPTGNEVEQYF. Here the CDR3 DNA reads TGCGCCACCCGGCCCACAGGGAATGAGGTGGAGCAGTACTTC.

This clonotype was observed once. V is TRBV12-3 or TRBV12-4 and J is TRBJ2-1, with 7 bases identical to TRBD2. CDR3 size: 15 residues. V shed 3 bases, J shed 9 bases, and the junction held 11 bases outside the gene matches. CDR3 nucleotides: TGTGCCAGCAGTTTTGGGGCGGGAGAGGGTAGTGAGCAGTTCTTC. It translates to CASSFGAGEGSEQFF.

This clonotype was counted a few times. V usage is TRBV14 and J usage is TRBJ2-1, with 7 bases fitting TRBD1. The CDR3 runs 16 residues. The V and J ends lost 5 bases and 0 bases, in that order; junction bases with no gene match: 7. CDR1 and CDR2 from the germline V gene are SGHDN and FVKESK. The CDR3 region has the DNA TGTGCCAGCAGCGCGTACAGGGGTACCTCCTACAATGAGCAGTTCTTC. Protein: CASSAYRGTSYNEQFF.

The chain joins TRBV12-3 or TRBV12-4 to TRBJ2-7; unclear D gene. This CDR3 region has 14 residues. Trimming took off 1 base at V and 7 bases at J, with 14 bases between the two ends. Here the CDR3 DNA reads TGTGCCAGCAGTTTAGTCTCTAGGGCGAGGGAGCAGTACTTC. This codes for CASSLVSRAREQYF.

CDR3 in DNA: TGCAGCGTTGACGCCCCTAGCGGGCTAGACTACAATGAGCAGTTCTTC. Residues: CSVDAPSGLDYNEQFF. The chain uses TRBV29-1 and TRBJ2-1; 8 bases match TRBD2. V trimming: 3 bases; J trimming: 3 bases; junction bases outside the gene matches: 10. CDR3 length: 16 residues. CDR1 SQVTM and CDR2 ANQGSEA come from the germline V gene.

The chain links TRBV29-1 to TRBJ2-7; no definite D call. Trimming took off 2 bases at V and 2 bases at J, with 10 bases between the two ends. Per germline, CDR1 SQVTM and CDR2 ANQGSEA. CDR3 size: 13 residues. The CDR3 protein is CSVELGFAYEQYF. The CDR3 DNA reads TGCAGCGTTGAACTGGGGTTCGCCTACGAGCAGTACTTC.

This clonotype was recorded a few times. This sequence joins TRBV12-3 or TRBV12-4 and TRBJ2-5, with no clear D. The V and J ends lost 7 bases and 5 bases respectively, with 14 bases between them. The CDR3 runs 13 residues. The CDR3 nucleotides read TGTGCCAGCAATTCTGGGGTGCGCGAGACCCAGTACTTC. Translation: CASNSGVRETQYF.

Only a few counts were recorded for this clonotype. CDR3 nucleotides: TGTGCCAGCAGTGAAACTACAGGGGGCCCGTGGGGCTACACCTTC. As protein: CASSETTGGPWGYTF. The chain joins TRBV2 to TRBJ1-2; 9 nucleotides line up with TRBD1. V shed 2 bases and J 8 bases; nucleotides not matched to a gene: 9. Germline V gene lookup returns CDR1 SNHLY and CDR2 FYNNEI. This CDR3 contains 15 residues. Full variable domain (remainder filled in from reference TRBV2 and TRBJ1-2): EPEVTQTPSHQVTQMGQEVILRCVPISNHLYFYWYRQILGQKVEFLVSFYNNEISEKSEIFDDQFSVERPDGSNFTLKIRSTKLEDSAMYFCASSETTGGPWGYTFGSGTRLTVV.

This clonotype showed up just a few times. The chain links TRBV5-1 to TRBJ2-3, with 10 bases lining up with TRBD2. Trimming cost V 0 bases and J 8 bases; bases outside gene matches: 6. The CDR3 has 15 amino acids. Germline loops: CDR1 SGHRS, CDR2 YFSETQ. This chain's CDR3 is CASSLERGGQGTQYF. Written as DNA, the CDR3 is TGCGCCAGCAGCTTGGAGCGGGGGGGCCAGGGTACGCAGTATTTT. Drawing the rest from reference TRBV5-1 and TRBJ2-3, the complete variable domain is KAGVTQTPRYLIKTRGQQVTLSCSPISGHRSVSWYQQTPGQGLQFLFEYFSETQRNKGNFPGRFSGRQFSNSRSEMNVSTLELGDSALYLCASSLERGGQGTQYFGPGTRLTVL.

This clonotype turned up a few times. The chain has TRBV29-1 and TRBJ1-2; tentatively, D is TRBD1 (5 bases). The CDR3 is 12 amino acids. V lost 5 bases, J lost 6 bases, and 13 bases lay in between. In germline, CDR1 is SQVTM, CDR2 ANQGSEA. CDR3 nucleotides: TGCAGCGTTCCGTGGGGGGTCGATGGCTACACCTTC. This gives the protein CSVPWGVDGYTF.

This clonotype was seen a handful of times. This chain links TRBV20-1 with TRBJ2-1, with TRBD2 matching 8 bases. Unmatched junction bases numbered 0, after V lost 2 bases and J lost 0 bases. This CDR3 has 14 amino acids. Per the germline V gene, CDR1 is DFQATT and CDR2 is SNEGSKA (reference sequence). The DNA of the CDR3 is TGCAGTGCTAGAAGCGGGGGCTCCTACAATGAGCAGTTCTTC. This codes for CSARSGGSYNEQFF.

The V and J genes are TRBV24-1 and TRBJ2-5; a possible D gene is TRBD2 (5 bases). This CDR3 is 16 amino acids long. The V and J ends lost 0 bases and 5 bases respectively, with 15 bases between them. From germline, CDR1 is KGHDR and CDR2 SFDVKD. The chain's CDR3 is CATSDLLRGRGETQYF. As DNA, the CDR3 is TGTGCCACCAGTGATTTGCTCCGGGGTAGAGGTGAGACCCAGTACTTC.

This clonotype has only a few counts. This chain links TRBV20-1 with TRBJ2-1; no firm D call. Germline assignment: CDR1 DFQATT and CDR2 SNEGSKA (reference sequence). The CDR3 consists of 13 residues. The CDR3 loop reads CSKGLGAGVRQFF. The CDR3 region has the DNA TGCAGCAAAGGGCTAGGAGCTGGTGTACGGCAGTTCTTC.

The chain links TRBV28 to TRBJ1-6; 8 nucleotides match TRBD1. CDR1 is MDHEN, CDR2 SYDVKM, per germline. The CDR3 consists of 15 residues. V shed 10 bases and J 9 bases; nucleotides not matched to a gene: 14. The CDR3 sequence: CAITTRQGAGSPLHF. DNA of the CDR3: TGTGCCATTACGACGCGGCAGGGGGCCGGTTCACCCCTCCACTTT.

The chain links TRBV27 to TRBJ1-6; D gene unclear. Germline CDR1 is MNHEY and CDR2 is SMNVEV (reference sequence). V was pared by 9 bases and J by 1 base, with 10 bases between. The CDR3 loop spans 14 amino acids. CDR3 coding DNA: TGTGCCAGTAAAATTAAATCCTATAATTCACCCCTCCACTTT. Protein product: CASKIKSYNSPLHF.